One sample yielded the 10 T cell receptor beta chains listed below, sequenced in a study of early T cells in non-severe SARS-CoV-2 infection. Each CDR3 protein gets one entry after TCRdb re-called the 5' RACE reads with MiXCR. Of 80,000 to 95,000 distinct CDR3 sequences listed, around 15% are singletons. Specimen: whole blood. These receptors were taken from an adult who was a healthcare worker with PCR-confirmed SARS-CoV-2 infection or an uninfected control (not recorded which).

There are many counts of this clonotype. J is TRBJ2-3 and V is TRBV6-2 or TRBV6-3; D unresolved. V lost 2 bases and J 9 bases, leaving 12 bases between the germline ends. The CDR3 consists of 13 residues. Per the germline V gene, CDR1 is MNHEY and CDR2 is SVGEGT. The chain's CDR3 is CASSYPPGSTQYF. The CDR3 DNA follows: TGTGCCAGCAGTTACCCTCCTGGAAGCACGCAGTATTTT.

This clonotype was seen repeatedly, ten times or more. The chain carries TRBV18 and TRBJ2-5; D is possibly TRBD2 (6 bases). Between the trimmed V and J ends, which lost 3 bases and 5 bases, there was a span of 19 bases. This CDR3 spans 16 amino acids. CDR1 and CDR2 (germline): KGHSH, LQKENI. CDR3 in amino acids: CASSPPGLRPLETQYF. In DNA, the CDR3 is TGTGCCAGCTCACCCCCGGGACTGAGGCCCTTGGAGACCCAGTACTTC.

The table lists this clonotype with a count of one. This chain connects TRBV27 to TRBJ2-7, with D possibly being TRBD1 or TRBD2 (5 bases each). Germline lookup yields CDR1 MNHEY and CDR2 SMNVEV (reference sequence). Trimming left V 9 bases short and J 2 bases short, with 14 bases between. CDR3 size: 13 residues. CDR3 in DNA: TGTGCCAGGGGGGATAATCGGACCTACGAGCAGTACTTC. It codes for CARGDNRTYEQYF.

This clonotype was counted between two and nine times. This rearrangement joins TRBV4-2 to TRBJ2-1, with a possible D match to TRBD2 (5 bases). Germline loops: CDR1 LGHNA, CDR2 YNFKEQ. This CDR3 comprises 16 residues. V was shortened by 0 bases and J by 1 base, with 10 bases between the two germline ends. Here the CDR3 DNA reads TGTGCCAGCAGCCAAGAGGCGCGGGTGTCCTACAATGAGCAGTTCTTC. Translating it yields CASSQEARVSYNEQFF.

This clonotype was counted between two and nine times. The chain uses TRBV27 and TRBJ2-2; 11 bases agree with TRBD1. Germline values: CDR1 MNHEY, CDR2 SMNVEV (reference sequence). V was clipped by 3 bases and J by 6 bases; unmatched bases: 6. This CDR3 spans 16 amino acids. CDR3 loop: CASSFGTGGWSGELFF. The CDR3 coding sequence is TGTGCCAGCAGTTTTGGGACAGGGGGTTGGTCCGGGGAGCTGTTTTTT.

In its sample, this clonotype was seen a few times. This rearrangement joins TRBV20-1 to TRBJ1-4, with D maybe TRBD1 (5 bases). The CDR3 length is 16 residues. Germline V gene lookup returns CDR1 DFQATT and CDR2 SNEGSKA (reference sequence). V was clipped by 1 base and J by 6 bases, with 18 bases between them. This CDR3 is CSARVEWAGKDEKLFF. The CDR3 DNA sequence: TGCAGTGCTAGAGTTGAGTGGGCAGGGAAGGATGAAAAACTGTTTTTT.

This clonotype was seen at least ten times. This chain's CDR3 is CASSQDSPGTTF. DNA of the CDR3: TGTGCCAGCAGCCAAGATTCCCCGGGGACAACCTTC. The chain carries TRBV14 and TRBJ1-2; possible D gene TRBD1, 6 bases. The germline CDR1 and CDR2 sequences are SGHDN and FVKESK. The CDR3 consists of 12 residues. Trimming removed 0 bases at V and 14 bases at J, with 13 bases between.

This clonotype was observed a single time. The rearrangement joins TRBV7-9 to TRBJ2-3; 8 bases line up with TRBD2. The CDR3 contains 17 residues. Germline V gene data show CDR1 as SEHNR and CDR2 as FQNEAQ (reference sequence). V shed 5 bases, J shed 2 bases, and the junction held 12 bases outside the gene matches. Here the CDR3 DNA reads TGTGCCAGCAGCCCAGGACTAGCTGTGGGTACCACAGATACGCAGTATTTT. Encoded protein: CASSPGLAVGTTDTQYF.

This rearrangement joins TRBV6-6 to TRBJ2-1; D not resolved. Looked up from germline, CDR1 is MNHNY and CDR2 is SVGAGI (reference sequence). This CDR3 has 15 amino acids. The ends were cut back, 0 bases at V and 12 bases at J, with 18 bases in the middle. The CDR3 region has the DNA TGTGCCAGCAGTTACTCGCCTTCAACACCTGGTTGGCAGTTCTTC. Amino acid sequence: CASSYSPSTPGWQFF.

This chain uses TRBV7-2 with TRBJ2-3; D perhaps matches TRBD2 (6 bases). The V gene's germline CDR1 is SGHTA and CDR2 FQGNSA. V was cut by 7 bases and J by 1 base, with 15 bases left in between. CDR3 length equals 15 residues. DNA of the CDR3: TGTGCCAGCACTCTAGGTGGCGGGGGCACAGATACGCAGTATTTT. It is translated as CASTLGGGGTDTQYF.